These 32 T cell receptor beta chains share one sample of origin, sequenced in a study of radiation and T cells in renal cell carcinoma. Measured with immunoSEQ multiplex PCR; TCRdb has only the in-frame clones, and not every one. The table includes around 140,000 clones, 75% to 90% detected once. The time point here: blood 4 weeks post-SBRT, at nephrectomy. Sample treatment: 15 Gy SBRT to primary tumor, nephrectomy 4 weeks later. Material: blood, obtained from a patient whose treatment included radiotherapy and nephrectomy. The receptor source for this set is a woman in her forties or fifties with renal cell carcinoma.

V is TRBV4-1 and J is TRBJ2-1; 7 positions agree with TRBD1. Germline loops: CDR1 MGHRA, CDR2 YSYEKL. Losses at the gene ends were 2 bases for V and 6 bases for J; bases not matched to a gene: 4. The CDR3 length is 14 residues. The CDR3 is CASSQTGDSNEQFF. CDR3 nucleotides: TGCGCCAGCAGCCAAACCGGGGACAGCAATGAGCAGTTCTTC.

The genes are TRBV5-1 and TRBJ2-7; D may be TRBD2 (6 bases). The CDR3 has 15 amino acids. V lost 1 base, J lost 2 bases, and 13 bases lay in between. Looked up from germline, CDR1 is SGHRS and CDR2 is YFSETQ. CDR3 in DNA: TGCGCCAGCAGCTTGTTTCCGGGAGTTGCCTACGAGCAGTACTTC. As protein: CASSLFPGVAYEQYF.

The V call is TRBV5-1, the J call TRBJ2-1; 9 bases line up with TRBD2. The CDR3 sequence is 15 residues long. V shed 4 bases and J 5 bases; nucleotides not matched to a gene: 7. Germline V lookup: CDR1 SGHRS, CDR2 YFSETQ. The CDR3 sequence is CASSPSGRTNNEQFF. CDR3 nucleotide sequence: TGCGCCAGCAGCCCCAGCGGGAGGACGAACAATGAGCAGTTCTTC.

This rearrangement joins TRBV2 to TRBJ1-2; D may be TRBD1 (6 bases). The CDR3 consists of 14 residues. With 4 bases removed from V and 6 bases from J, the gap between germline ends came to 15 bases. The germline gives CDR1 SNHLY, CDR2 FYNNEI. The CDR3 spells CASSGTTGGHGYTF. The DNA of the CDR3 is TGTGCCAGCAGTGGGACGACAGGAGGGCATGGCTACACCTTC.

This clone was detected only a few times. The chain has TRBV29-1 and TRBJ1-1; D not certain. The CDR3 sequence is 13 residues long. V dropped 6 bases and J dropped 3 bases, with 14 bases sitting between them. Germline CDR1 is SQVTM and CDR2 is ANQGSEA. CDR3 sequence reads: CSVTTHPDTEAFF. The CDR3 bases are TGCAGCGTAACGACCCATCCGGACACTGAAGCTTTCTTT.

This chain's CDR3 is CASSRTGTGVREQYF. The CDR3 bases are TGTGCCAGTAGTAGAACCGGGACAGGGGTCCGCGAGCAGTACTTC. V gene TRBV19 combines with J gene TRBJ2-7; 10 bases agree with TRBD1. The CDR3 extends over 15 amino acids. CDR1 is LNHDA and CDR2 is SQIVND in the germline V gene (reference sequence). V lost 4 bases to trimming and J lost 6 bases; unmatched junction nucleotides: 9. Using reference TRBV19 and TRBJ2-7 for the parts outside the CDR3, the full variable domain is DGGITQSPKYLFRKEGQNVTLSCEQNLNHDAMYWYRQDPGQGLRLIYYSQIVNDFQKGDIAEGYSVSREKKESFPLTVTSAQKNPTAFYLCASSRTGTGVREQYFGPGTRLTVT.

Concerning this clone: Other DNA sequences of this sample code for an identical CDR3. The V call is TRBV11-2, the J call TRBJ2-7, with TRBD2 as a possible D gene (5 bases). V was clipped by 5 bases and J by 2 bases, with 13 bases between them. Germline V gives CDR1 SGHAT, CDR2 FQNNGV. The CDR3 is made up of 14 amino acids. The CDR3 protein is CASSLGSGTYEQYF. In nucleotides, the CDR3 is TGTGCCAGCAGCCTTGGGTCGGGGACCTACGAGCAGTACTTC.

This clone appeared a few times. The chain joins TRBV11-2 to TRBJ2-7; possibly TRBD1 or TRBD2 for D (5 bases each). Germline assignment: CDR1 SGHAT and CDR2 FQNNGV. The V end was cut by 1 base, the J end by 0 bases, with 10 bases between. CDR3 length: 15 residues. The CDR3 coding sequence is TGTGCCAGCAGCTTAGTAAGAGGGACCTCCTACGAGCAGTACTTC. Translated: CASSLVRGTSYEQYF.

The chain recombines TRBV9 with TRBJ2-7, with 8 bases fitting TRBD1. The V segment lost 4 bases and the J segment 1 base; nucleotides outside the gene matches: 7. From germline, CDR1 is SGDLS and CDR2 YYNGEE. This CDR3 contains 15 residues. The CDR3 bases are TGTGCCAGCAGCCTCGGACAGGGTGCGTCCTACGAGCAGTACTTC. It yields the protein CASSLGQGASYEQYF.

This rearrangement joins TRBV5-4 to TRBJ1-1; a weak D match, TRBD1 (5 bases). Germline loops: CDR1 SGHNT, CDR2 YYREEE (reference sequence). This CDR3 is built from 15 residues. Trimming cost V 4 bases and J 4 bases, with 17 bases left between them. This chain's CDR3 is CASSQGRGDGTEAFF. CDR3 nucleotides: TGTGCCAGCAGCCAAGGAAGGGGTGACGGCACTGAAGCTTTCTTT.

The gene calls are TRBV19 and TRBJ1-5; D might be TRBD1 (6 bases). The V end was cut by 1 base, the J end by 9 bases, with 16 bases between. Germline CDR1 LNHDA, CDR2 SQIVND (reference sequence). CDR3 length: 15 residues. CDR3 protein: CASSIALGGPWPQHF. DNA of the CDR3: TGTGCCAGTAGTATAGCCCTCGGGGGGCCGTGGCCCCAGCATTTT.

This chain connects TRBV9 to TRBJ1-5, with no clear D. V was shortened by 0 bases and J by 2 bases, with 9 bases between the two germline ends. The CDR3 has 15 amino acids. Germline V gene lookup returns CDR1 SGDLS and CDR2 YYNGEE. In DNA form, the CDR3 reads TGTGCCAGCAGCGTAGGGAGAGTAGGCAATCAGCCCCAGCATTTT. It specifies CASSVGRVGNQPQHF.

CDR3: CASSDLTSGGYEQYF. The CDR3 DNA sequence: TGTGCCAGCAGTGACCTTACTAGCGGGGGCTACGAGCAGTACTTC. The rearrangement uses TRBV25-1 and TRBJ2-7; 11 bases line up with TRBD2. CDR1 is MGHDK, CDR2 SYGVNS, per germline. V lost 3 bases to trimming and J lost 3 bases; unmatched junction nucleotides: 4. The CDR3 has 15 amino acids.

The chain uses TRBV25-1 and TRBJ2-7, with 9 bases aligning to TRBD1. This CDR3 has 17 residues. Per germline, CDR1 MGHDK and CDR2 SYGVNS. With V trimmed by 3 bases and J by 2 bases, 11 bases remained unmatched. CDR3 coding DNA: TGTGCCAGCAGTGATCGTGGGGGACAGGGTAGGACCTACGAGCAGTACTTC. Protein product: CASSDRGGQGRTYEQYF.

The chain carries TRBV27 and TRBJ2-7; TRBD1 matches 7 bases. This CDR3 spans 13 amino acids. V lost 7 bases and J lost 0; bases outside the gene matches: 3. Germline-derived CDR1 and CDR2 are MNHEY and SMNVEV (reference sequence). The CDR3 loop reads CASKRDSSYEQYF. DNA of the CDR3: TGTGCCAGCAAGAGGGACAGCTCCTACGAGCAGTACTTC.

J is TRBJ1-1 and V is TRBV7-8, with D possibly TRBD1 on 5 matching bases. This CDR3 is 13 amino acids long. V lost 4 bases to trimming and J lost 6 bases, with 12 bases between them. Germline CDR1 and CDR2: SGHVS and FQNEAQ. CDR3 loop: CASSSDRVSEAFF. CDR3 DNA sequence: TGTGCCAGCAGCTCAGACAGAGTATCTGAAGCTTTCTTT. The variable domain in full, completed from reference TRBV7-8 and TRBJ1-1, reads GAGVSQSPRYKVAKRGQDVALRCDPISGHVSLFWYQQALGQGPEFLTYFQNEAQLDKSGLPSDRFFAERPEGSVSTLKIQRTQQEDSAVYLCASSSDRVSEAFFGQGTRLTVV.

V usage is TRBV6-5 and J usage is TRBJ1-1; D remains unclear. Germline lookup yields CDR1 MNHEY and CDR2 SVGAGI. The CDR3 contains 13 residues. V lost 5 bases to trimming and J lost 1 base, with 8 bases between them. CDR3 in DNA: TGTGCCAGCAGTCAACAGTGGAACACTGAAGCTTTCTTT. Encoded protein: CASSQQWNTEAFF.

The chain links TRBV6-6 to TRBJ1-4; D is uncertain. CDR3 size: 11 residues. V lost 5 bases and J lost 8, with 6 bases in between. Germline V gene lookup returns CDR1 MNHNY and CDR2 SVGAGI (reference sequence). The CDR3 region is CASSPQEKLFF. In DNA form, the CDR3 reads TGTGCCAGCAGTCCGCAAGAAAAACTGTTTTTT.

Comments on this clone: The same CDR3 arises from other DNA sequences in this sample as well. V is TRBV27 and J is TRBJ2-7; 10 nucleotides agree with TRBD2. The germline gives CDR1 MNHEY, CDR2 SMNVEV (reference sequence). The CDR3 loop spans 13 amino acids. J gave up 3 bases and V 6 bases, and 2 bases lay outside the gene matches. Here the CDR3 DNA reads TGTGCCAGCAGCCCTAGCGGGAGCTACGAGCAGTACTTC. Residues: CASSPSGSYEQYF.

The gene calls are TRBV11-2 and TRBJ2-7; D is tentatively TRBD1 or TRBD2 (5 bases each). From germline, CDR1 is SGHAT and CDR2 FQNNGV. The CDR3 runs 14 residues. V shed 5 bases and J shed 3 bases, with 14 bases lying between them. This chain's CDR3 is CASSRGVGRYEQYF. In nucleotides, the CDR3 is TGTGCCAGCAGCCGAGGGGTTGGTCGCTACGAGCAGTACTTC.

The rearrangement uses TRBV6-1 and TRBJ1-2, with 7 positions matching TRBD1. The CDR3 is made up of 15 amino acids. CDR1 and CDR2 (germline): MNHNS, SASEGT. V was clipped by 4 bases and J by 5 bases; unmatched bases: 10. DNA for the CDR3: TGTGCCAGCAGTGCTCTTCGGACAGGACAATATGGCTACACCTTC. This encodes CASSALRTGQYGYTF.

For the CDR3, the DNA is TGTGCCAGCAGCAAACGGCAGGGGACCAGATCGAACACCGGGGAGCTGTTTTTT. Its translation is CASSKRQGTRSNTGELFF. The rearrangement joins TRBV21-1 to TRBJ2-2; TRBD1 is taken as the D call from the table, unchecked against the DNA. TRBV21-1 represents a pseudogene. The CDR3 length is 18 residues.

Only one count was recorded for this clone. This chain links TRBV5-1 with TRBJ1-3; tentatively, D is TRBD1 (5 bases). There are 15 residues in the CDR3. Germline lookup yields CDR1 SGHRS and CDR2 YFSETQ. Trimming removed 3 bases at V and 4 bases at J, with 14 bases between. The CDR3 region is CASSSYFGGGNTIYF. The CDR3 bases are TGCGCCAGCAGCTCGTACTTTGGGGGAGGAAACACCATATATTTT.

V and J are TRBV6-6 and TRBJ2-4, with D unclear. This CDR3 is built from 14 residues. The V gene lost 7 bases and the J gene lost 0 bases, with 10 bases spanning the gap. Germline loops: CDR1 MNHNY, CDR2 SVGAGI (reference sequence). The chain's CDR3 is CASTAALAKNIQYF. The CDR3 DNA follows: TGTGCCAGCACGGCAGCTCTAGCCAAAAACATTCAGTACTTC.

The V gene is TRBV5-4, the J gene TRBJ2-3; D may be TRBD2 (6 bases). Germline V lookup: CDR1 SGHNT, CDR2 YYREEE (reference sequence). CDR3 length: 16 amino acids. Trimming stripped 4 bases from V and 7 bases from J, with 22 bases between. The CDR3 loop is CASSSFRGTESYTQYF. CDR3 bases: TGTGCCAGCAGCAGTTTCCGGGGGACTGAATCATATACGCAGTATTTT.

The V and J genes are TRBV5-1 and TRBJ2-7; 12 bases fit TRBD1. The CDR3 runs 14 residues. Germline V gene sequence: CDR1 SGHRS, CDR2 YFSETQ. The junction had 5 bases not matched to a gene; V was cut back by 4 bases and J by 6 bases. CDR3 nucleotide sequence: TGCGCCAGCAGCCCGGGGACAGGGGGCCGCGAGCAGTACTTC. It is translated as CASSPGTGGREQYF.

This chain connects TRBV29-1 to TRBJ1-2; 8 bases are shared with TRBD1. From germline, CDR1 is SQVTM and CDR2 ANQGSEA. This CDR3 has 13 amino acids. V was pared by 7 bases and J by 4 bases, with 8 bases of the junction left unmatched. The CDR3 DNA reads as TGCAGCGCCAGCCTCACAGGGGGCTATGGCTACACCTTC. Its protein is CSASLTGGYGYTF.

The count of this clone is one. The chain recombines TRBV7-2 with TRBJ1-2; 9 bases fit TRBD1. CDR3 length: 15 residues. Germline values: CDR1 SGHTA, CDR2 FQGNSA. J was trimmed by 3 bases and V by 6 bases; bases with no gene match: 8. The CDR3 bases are TGTGCCAGCAGTTTACCGGGACAGGGCCACTATGGCTACACCTTC. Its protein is CASSLPGQGHYGYTF.

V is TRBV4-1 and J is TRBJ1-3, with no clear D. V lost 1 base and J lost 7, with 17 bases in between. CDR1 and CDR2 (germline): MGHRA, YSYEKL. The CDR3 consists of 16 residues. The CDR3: CASSQVSGLEVNTIYF. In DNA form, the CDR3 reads TGCGCCAGCAGCCAAGTGTCCGGCCTAGAAGTGAACACCATATATTTT.

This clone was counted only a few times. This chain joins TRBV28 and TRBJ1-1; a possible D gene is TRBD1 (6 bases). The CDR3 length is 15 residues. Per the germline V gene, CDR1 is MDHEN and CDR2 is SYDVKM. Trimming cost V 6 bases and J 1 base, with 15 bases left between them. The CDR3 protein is CASSPIGGGNTEAFF. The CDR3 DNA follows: TGTGCCAGCAGCCCGATAGGGGGGGGGAACACTGAAGCTTTCTTT.

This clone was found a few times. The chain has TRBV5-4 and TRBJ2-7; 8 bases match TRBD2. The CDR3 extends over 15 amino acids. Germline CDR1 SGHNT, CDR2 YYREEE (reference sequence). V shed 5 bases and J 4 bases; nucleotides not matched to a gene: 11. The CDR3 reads CASRSAGARVYEQYF. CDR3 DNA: TGTGCCAGCAGATCAGCGGGGGCAAGGGTATACGAGCAGTACTTC.

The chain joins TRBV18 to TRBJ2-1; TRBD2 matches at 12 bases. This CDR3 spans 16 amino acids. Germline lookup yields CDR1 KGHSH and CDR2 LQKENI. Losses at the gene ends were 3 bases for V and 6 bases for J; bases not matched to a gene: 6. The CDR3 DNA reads TGTGCCAGCTCACCCCCTAGCGGGGGGGCGAGCAATGAGCAGTTCTTC. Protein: CASSPPSGGASNEQFF.